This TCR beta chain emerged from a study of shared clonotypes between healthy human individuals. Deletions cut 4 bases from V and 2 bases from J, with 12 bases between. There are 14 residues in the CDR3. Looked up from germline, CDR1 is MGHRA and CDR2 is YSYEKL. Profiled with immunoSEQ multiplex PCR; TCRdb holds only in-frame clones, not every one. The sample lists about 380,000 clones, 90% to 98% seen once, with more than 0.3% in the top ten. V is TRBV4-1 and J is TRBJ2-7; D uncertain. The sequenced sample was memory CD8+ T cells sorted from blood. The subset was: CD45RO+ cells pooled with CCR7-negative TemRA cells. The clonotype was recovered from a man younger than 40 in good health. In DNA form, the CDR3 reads TGCGCCAGCAGCCCTCAAAAGGGCCCCTACGAGCAGTACTTC. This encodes CASSPQKGPYEQYF.